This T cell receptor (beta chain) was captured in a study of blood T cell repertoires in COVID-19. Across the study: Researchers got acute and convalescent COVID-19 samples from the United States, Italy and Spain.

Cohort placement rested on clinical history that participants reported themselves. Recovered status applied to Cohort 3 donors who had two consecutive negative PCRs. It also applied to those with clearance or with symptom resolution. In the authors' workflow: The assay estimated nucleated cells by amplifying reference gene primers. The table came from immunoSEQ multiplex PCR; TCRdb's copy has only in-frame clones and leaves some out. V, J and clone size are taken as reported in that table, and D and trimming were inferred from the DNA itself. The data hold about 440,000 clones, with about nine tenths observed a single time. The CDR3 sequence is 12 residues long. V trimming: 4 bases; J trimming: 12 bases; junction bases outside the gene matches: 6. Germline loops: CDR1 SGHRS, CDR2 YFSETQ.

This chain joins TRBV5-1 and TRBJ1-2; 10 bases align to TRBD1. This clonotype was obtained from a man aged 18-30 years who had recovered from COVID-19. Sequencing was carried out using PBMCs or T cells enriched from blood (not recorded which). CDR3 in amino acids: CASSTVGTGDTF. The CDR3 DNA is TGCGCCAGCAGCACTGTCGGGACAGGGGACACCTTC.